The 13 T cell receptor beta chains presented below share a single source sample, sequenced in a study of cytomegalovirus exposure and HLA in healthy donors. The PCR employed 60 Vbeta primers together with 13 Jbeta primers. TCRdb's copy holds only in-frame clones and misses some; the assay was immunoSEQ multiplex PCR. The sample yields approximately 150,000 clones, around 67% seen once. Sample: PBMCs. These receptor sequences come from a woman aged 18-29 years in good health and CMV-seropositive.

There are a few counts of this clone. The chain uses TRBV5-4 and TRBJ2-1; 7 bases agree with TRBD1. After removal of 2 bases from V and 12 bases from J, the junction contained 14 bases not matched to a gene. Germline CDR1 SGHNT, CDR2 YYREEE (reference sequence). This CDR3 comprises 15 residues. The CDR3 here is CASSFLQGKGEMQFF. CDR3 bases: TGTGCCAGCAGCTTTCTACAGGGGAAAGGCGAAATGCAGTTCTTC.

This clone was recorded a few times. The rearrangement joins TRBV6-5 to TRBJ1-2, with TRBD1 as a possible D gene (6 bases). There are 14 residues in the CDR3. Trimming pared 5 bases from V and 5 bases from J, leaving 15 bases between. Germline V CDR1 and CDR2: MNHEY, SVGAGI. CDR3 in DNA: TGTGCCAGCAGTCGCGGGGGGCCCGGATATGGCTACACCTTC. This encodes CASSRGGPGYGYTF.

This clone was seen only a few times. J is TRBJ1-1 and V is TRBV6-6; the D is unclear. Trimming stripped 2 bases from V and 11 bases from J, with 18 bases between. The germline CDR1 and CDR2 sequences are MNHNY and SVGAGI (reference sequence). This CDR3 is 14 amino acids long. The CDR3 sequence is CASSYPLGMVAAFF. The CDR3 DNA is TGTGCCAGCAGTTACCCCCTCGGGATGGTTGCGGCTTTCTTT.

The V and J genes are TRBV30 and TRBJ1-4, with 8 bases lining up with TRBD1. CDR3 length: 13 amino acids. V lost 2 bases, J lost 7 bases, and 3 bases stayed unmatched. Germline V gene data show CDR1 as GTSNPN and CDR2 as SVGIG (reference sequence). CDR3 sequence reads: CAWSTDRAEKLFF. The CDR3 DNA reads TGTGCCTGGAGTACGGACAGGGCTGAAAAACTGTTTTTT.

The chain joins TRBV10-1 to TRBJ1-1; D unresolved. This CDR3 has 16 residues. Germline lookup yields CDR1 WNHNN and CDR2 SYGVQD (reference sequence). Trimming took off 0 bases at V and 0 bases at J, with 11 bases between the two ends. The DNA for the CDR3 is TGCGCCAGCAGTGAGTCGCGGGGATCTGTGAACACTGAAGCTTTCTTT. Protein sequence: CASSESRGSVNTEAFF.

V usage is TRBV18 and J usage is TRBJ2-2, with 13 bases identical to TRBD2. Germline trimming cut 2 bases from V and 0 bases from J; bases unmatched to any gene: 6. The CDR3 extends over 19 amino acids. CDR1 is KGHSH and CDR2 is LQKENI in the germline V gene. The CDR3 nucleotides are TGTGCCAGCTCACCATGGACTAGCGGGAGTGGAGCGAACACCGGGGAGCTGTTTTTT. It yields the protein CASSPWTSGSGANTGELFF.

Here the CDR3 DNA reads TGTGCCAGCAGAAAAAGTCGTTACAACACAGATACGCAGTATTTT. It is translated as CASRKSRYNTDTQYF. V usage is TRBV6-6 and J usage is TRBJ2-3; D is undetermined. This CDR3 spans 15 amino acids. V lost 6 bases to trimming and J lost 2 bases, with 15 bases between them. Per germline, CDR1 MNHNY and CDR2 SVGAGI (reference sequence).

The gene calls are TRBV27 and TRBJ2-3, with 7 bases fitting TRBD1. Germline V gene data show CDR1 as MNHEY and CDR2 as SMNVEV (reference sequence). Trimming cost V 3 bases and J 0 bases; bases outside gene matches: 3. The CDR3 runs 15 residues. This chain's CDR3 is CASSFGTASTDTQYF. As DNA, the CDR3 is TGTGCCAGCAGTTTCGGGACAGCTAGCACAGATACGCAGTATTTT.

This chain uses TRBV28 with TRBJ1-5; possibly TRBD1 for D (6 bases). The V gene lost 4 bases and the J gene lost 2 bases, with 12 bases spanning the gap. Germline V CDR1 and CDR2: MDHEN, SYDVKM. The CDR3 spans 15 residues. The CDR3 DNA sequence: TGTGCCAGCAGTTACAGGGACCTGGGCAATCAGCCCCAGCATTTT. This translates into CASSYRDLGNQPQHF.

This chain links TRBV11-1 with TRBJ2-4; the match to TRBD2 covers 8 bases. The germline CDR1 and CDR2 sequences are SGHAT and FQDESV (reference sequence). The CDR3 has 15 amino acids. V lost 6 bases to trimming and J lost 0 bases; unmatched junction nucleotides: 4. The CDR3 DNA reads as TGTGCCAGCAGTCCCGGGGGGGCAGCCAAAAACATTCAGTACTTC. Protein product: CASSPGGAAKNIQYF.

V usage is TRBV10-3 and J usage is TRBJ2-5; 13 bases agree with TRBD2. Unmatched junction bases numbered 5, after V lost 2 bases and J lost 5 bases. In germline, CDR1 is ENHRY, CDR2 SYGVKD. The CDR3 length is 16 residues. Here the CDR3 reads CAISEGTSGVWETQYF. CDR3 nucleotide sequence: TGTGCCATCAGTGAGGGGACTAGCGGGGTTTGGGAGACCCAGTACTTC.

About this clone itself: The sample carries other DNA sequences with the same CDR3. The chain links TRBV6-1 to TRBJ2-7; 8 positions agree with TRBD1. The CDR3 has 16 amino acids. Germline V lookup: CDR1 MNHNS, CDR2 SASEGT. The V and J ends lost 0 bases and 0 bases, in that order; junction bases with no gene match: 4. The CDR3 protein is CASSEAGTGGSYEQYF. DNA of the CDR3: TGTGCCAGCAGTGAAGCGGGCACAGGGGGCTCCTACGAGCAGTACTTC.

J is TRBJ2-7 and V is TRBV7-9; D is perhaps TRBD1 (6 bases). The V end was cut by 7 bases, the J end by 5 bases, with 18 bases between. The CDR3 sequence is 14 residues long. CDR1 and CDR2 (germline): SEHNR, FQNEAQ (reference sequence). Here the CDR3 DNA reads TGTGCCAGCACCCCCCCGGCAGGGGCTAACGAGCAGTACTTC. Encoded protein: CASTPPAGANEQYF. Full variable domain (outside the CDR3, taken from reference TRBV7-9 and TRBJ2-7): DTGVSQNPRHKITKRGQNVTFRCDPISEHNRLYWYRQTLGQGPEFLTYFQNEAQLEKSRLLSDRFSAERPKGSFSTLEIQRTEQGDSAMYLCASTPPAGANEQYFGPGTRLTVT.